One T cell receptor (beta chain) is described in this entry. Its antigen is unknown. The entry originates in a study of Ad26.COV2.S vaccination and SARS-CoV-2 variants. Looking at the study overall: Donor was assigned to the Ad26.COV2.S arm of trial COV1001.

Treatment noted: around 19 received Ad26.COV2.S at low or high dose, single or two shots; 5 received placebo; per-sample allocation not given. Samples were taken on day 63 after the first vaccine or placebo injection. Germline CDR1 and CDR2: MNHEY and SMNVEV (reference sequence). The CDR3 covers 12 residues. V was cut by 3 bases and J by 9 bases, with 12 bases left in between. Data came from immunoSEQ multiplex PCR; TCRdb stores just in-frame clones and leaves some out. The sample holds about 450,000 clones; 89% are singletons and the top ten take about 2.7%. Study results and limitations: It was reported that spike-specific CD8+ and CD4+ T cell responses were substantially broad after vaccination. Using TCR breadth and depth analyses may have led to underestimated total T cell responses.

The sequence came from a person aged 18-60 years who received the Ad26.COV2.S COVID-19 vaccine or a placebo. The chain joins TRBV27 to TRBJ2-7; perhaps TRBD1 as D (6 bases). Sequencing was performed on peripheral blood, taken in a trial of Ad26.COV2.S vaccine versus placebo. The CDR3 sequence: CASSLSGGRQYV. In nucleotides, the CDR3 is TGTGCCAGCAGTTTGAGTGGGGGCCGGCAGTACGTC.